This TCR beta chain was documented in a study of post-analysis software for immune sequencing data. Overall study: Some patients lacked subtype; others had relapsing-remitting, secondary progressive or progressive-relapsing disease.

The TCR beta cDNA libraries carried unique molecular identifiers. TCRdb re-analysed the PCR reads in MiXCR, keeping a single row per CDR3 protein. Among 150,000 or so distinct CDR3 sequences listed, approximately 35% were seen once. Study observations and caveats: Compared with controls, patients had more of about 5 TRBV segments, including TRBV5-6, TRBV5-1 and TRBV20-1. Co-batched samples clustered tightly together by F measure.

Regarding this clonotype: Its target is unknown. Compared with germline, one end of the junction differs, possibly owing to a read error.

The germline V gene has CDR1 SNHLY and CDR2 FYNNEI. The CDR3 contains 14 residues. The V gene is TRBV2, the J gene TRBJ2-7; TRBD1 matches at 10 bases. This receptor was identified in a girl under 18 with multiple sclerosis. The sample in question was blood, obtained after autologous hematopoietic stem cell transplantation. Here the CDR3 DNA reads TGTGTCAGCATCAGGGACAGGGGTTCCTACGAGCAGTACTTC. Protein: CVSIRDRGSYEQYF.